This passage covers 25 T cell receptor beta chains from one sample sequenced in a study of shared clonotypes between healthy human individuals. The repertoire was sequenced with immunoSEQ multiplex PCR; TCRdb's copy has only in-frame clones and lacks some. Among about 1.5 million clones, nearly 99% were seen once, and the ten largest hold approximately 0.45%. Material: naive CD4+ T cells sorted from blood. Subset given: CD45RA+ positively selected. Source of these receptors: a young man in good health.

This chain joins TRBV19 and TRBJ1-1; TRBD1 agrees at 10 bases. The trim removed 5 bases at V and 3 bases at J, leaving 3 bases unmatched. This CDR3 has 14 amino acids. The V gene's germline CDR1 is LNHDA and CDR2 SQIVND (reference sequence). Here the CDR3 DNA reads TGTGCCAGTAGTCGGGACAGGGGATACACTGAAGCTTTCTTT. Protein sequence: CASSRDRGYTEAFF.

The rearrangement links TRBV5-1 to TRBJ2-7, with 10 bases matching TRBD2. The CDR3 covers 16 residues. Germline-derived CDR1 and CDR2 are SGHRS and YFSETQ. The V and J ends lost 0 bases and 2 bases, in that order; junction bases with no gene match: 5. CDR3 in amino acids: CASSLAGTSGTYEQYF. The CDR3 nucleotides are TGCGCCAGCAGCTTGGCCGGAACTAGCGGGACCTACGAGCAGTACTTC.

This rearrangement joins TRBV7-2 to TRBJ2-3, with 12 bases fitting TRBD2. The CDR3 has 15 residues. From germline, CDR1 is SGHTA and CDR2 FQGNSA. After removal of 3 bases from V and 4 bases from J, the junction contained 2 bases not matched to a gene. The CDR3 reads CASSLTSGSPDTQYF. The CDR3 nucleotides are TGTGCCAGCAGCTTGACTAGCGGGAGTCCAGATACGCAGTATTTT. The full variable domain, rest sourced from reference TRBV7-2 and TRBJ2-3, is GAGVSQSPSNKVTEKGKDVELRCDPISGHTALYWYRQSLGQGLEFLIYFQGNSAPDKSGLPSDRFSAERTGGSVSTLTIQRTQQEDSAVYLCASSLTSGSPDTQYFGPGTRLTVL.

The sample holds one count of this clone. The gene calls are TRBV19 and TRBJ2-1; 9 positions agree with TRBD1. V dropped 9 bases and J dropped 7; count of bases not matched to a gene: 1. The germline CDR1 and CDR2 sequences are LNHDA and SQIVND (reference sequence). The CDR3 is made up of 11 amino acids. CDR3 nucleotides: TGTGCCAGCGACAGGGGGAATGAGCAGTTCTTC. Protein product: CASDRGNEQFF. Variable domain in full (rest from reference TRBV19 and TRBJ2-1): DGGITQSPKYLFRKEGQNVTLSCEQNLNHDAMYWYRQDPGQGLRLIYYSQIVNDFQKGDIAEGYSVSREKKESFPLTVTSAQKNPTAFYLCASDRGNEQFFGPGTRLTVL.

The chain recombines TRBV27 with TRBJ2-1; tentatively, D is TRBD1 or TRBD2 (6 bases each). The CDR3 loop spans 16 amino acids. Germline CDR1 is MNHEY and CDR2 is SMNVEV (reference sequence). Trimming took 3 bases from V and 6 from J, leaving 18 bases between them. CDR3 loop: CASSFRGLNPANEQFF. For the CDR3, the DNA is TGTGCCAGCAGTTTCAGGGGACTCAACCCGGCCAATGAGCAGTTCTTC.

The chain carries TRBV10-3 and TRBJ1-5; D is perhaps TRBD1 (5 bases). The germline V gene encodes CDR1 ENHRY and CDR2 SYGVKD. This CDR3 region has 16 residues. The V gene lost 2 bases and the J gene lost 3 bases, with 14 bases spanning the gap. The CDR3 protein is CAISEGGVRYNQPQHF. The DNA of the CDR3 is TGTGCCATCAGTGAGGGGGGTGTTAGGTACAATCAGCCCCAGCATTTT.

The chain links TRBV10-3 to TRBJ2-5; 8 bases fit TRBD2. There are 15 residues in the CDR3. Germline lookup yields CDR1 ENHRY and CDR2 SYGVKD. The junction had 9 bases not matched to a gene; V was cut back by 3 bases and J by 6 bases. The CDR3 nucleotides read TGTGCCATCAGTGACCCAGCGGGAGTCGGGAAGACCCAGTACTTC. Residues: CAISDPAGVGKTQYF.

V gene TRBV25-1 combines with J gene TRBJ2-5; 11 bases are shared with TRBD1. The germline gives CDR1 MGHDK, CDR2 SYGVNS. The junction had 6 bases not matched to a gene; V was cut back by 4 bases and J by 5 bases. This CDR3 region has 15 residues. The CDR3 DNA reads as TGTGCCAGCAGTGGGACAGGGGGCTCTCGGGAGACCCAGTACTTC. It codes for CASSGTGGSRETQYF.

This CDR3 reads CASSAGTPGANVLTF. DNA for the CDR3: TGTGCCAGCAGTGCCGGGACCCCTGGGGCCAACGTCCTGACTTTC. The chain employs TRBV2 and TRBJ2-6; D is tentatively TRBD1 or TRBD2 (5 bases each). With 4 bases removed from V and 2 bases from J, the gap between germline ends came to 9 bases. The CDR3 sequence is 15 residues long. CDR1 and CDR2 from the germline V gene are SNHLY and FYNNEI.

This chain uses TRBV10-3 with TRBJ1-4, with a weak D call TRBD1 (5 bases). V gave up 0 bases and J gave up 3 bases, with 11 bases separating them. The germline CDR1 and CDR2 sequences are ENHRY and SYGVKD. The CDR3 has 16 residues. CDR3 residues: CAISESGVAANEKLFF. In DNA, the CDR3 is TGTGCCATCAGTGAGTCGGGGGTCGCGGCTAATGAAAAACTGTTTTTT.

The chain uses TRBV5-4 and TRBJ2-3, with 10 bases identical to TRBD1. Germline V CDR1 and CDR2: SGHNT, YYREEE (reference sequence). V dropped 0 bases and J dropped 4; count of bases not matched to a gene: 8. The CDR3 extends over 17 amino acids. The CDR3 here is CASSLDPGTGDSDTQYF. Written as DNA, the CDR3 is TGTGCCAGCAGCTTGGACCCCGGGACAGGGGATTCAGATACGCAGTATTTT.

The chain recombines TRBV30 with TRBJ2-3, with 13 bases aligning to TRBD2. This CDR3 has 16 amino acids. CDR1 is GTSNPN and CDR2 is SVGIG in the germline V gene (reference sequence). After removal of 0 bases from V and 2 bases from J, the junction contained 2 bases not matched to a gene. CDR3 sequence reads: CAWSVGLAGTTDTQYF. DNA for the CDR3: TGTGCCTGGAGTGTGGGACTAGCGGGAACCACAGATACGCAGTATTTT. Together with reference TRBV30 and TRBJ2-3, the CDR3 gives the full variable domain: SQTIHQWPATLVQPVGSPLSLECTVEGTSNPNLYWYRQAAGRGLQLLFYSVGIGQISSEVPQNLSASRPQDRQFILSSKKLLLSDSGFYLCAWSVGLAGTTDTQYFGPGTRLTVL.

The chain carries TRBV18 and TRBJ1-1; 7 bases are a match to TRBD1. Germline V gene data show CDR1 as KGHSH and CDR2 as LQKENI. The CDR3 contains 14 residues. V trimming: 5 bases; J trimming: 8 bases; junction bases outside the gene matches: 11. Written as DNA, the CDR3 is TGTGCCAGCTCAGACCTAACAGGGGCAGCCGAAGCTTTCTTT. Protein: CASSDLTGAAEAFF.

This clone appeared a single time. The chain has TRBV7-6 and TRBJ2-2; D perhaps matches TRBD2 (5 bases). Trimming left V 1 base short and J 7 bases short, with 16 bases between. Looked up from germline, CDR1 is SGHVS and CDR2 is FNYEAQ. This CDR3 is 16 amino acids long. CDR3 in DNA: TGTGCCAGCAGCTTAGTAGGCGGAGGAGAAGGCGGGGAGCTGTTTTTT. Translated: CASSLVGGGEGGELFF.

This CDR3 is CASSQVYDSTYEQYF. DNA for the CDR3: TGCGCCAGCAGCCAAGTTTACGACAGTACCTACGAGCAGTACTTC. The gene calls are TRBV4-1 and TRBJ2-7; D might be TRBD1 (5 bases). This CDR3 is built from 15 residues. V was clipped by 1 base and J by 2 bases, with 12 bases between them. In germline, CDR1 is MGHRA, CDR2 YSYEKL.

This clone was seen only once. The chain joins TRBV9 to TRBJ2-5; D is perhaps TRBD2 (5 bases). From germline, CDR1 is SGDLS and CDR2 YYNGEE. V lost 3 bases, J lost 5 bases, and 11 bases lay in between. The CDR3 sequence is 13 residues long. CDR3 loop: CASSGAGRETQYF. Written as DNA, the CDR3 is TGTGCCAGCAGCGGCGCGGGTAGGGAGACCCAGTACTTC.

The chain combines TRBV27 with TRBJ2-1; 9 bases align to TRBD1. In germline, CDR1 is MNHEY, CDR2 SMNVEV (reference sequence). The CDR3 has 17 amino acids. The V and J ends lost 5 bases and 4 bases, in that order; junction bases with no gene match: 12. CDR3 region: CASSPLGGQGSYNEQFF. As DNA, the CDR3 is TGTGCCAGCAGTCCCCTCGGTGGACAGGGGAGTTACAATGAGCAGTTCTTC.

The V call is TRBV7-9, the J call TRBJ1-2, with 8 bases lining up with TRBD1. V shed 5 bases, J shed 8 bases, and the junction held 10 bases outside the gene matches. Germline V lookup: CDR1 SEHNR, CDR2 FQNEAQ (reference sequence). The CDR3 loop spans 14 amino acids. CDR3 DNA: TGTGCCAGCAGCCGCGGACAGGGAGAGGGCGGCTACACCTTC. It is translated as CASSRGQGEGGYTF.

The gene calls are TRBV18 and TRBJ2-1, with a weak D call TRBD2 (6 bases). This CDR3 is built from 13 residues. The V gene lost 6 bases and the J gene lost 9 bases, with 15 bases spanning the gap. The germline gives CDR1 KGHSH, CDR2 LQKENI. CDR3 sequence reads: CASSASSGSEQFF. In nucleotides, the CDR3 is TGTGCCAGCTCCGCTAGTAGCGGCTCTGAGCAGTTCTTC. Supplemented by reference TRBV18 and TRBJ2-1, the full variable domain reads NAGVMQNPRHLVRRRGQEARLRCSPMKGHSHVYWYRQLPEEGLKFMVYLQKENIIDESGMPKERFSAEFPKEGPSILRIQQVVRGDSAAYFCASSASSGSEQFFGPGTRLTVL.

The chain joins TRBV5-1 to TRBJ1-2; 9 nucleotides match TRBD1. J lost 4 bases, V lost 4 bases, and 11 bases had no gene match. The CDR3 extends over 16 amino acids. CDR1 and CDR2 (germline): SGHRS, YFSETQ. CDR3 in amino acids: CASSPAGDRAFYGYTF. The CDR3 DNA reads TGCGCCAGCAGCCCGGCAGGGGACAGGGCTTTCTATGGCTACACCTTC. The complete variable domain, with remaining parts taken from reference TRBV5-1 and TRBJ1-2, reads KAGVTQTPRYLIKTRGQQVTLSCSPISGHRSVSWYQQTPGQGLQFLFEYFSETQRNKGNFPGRFSGRQFSNSRSEMNVSTLELGDSALYLCASSPAGDRAFYGYTFGSGTRLTVV.

The table lists this clone with a count of one. The chain employs TRBV30 and TRBJ2-2, with 10 bases identical to TRBD2. The CDR3 sequence is 15 residues long. Losses at the gene ends were 4 bases for V and 3 bases for J; bases not matched to a gene: 5. CDR1 is GTSNPN, CDR2 SVGIG, per germline (reference sequence). CDR3 protein: CAWIEREGYTGELFF. The CDR3 nucleotides are TGTGCCTGGATCGAGCGGGAGGGGTACACCGGGGAGCTGTTTTTT.

Worth noting for this clone: One junction end disagrees with the germline gene, perhaps due to a read error. This chain uses TRBV7-7 with TRBJ2-7; D is possibly TRBD1 (6 bases). The CDR3 runs 14 residues. Per the germline V gene, CDR1 is SSHAT and CDR2 is FNYEAQ (reference sequence). The CDR3 protein is CASSRGPSSYEQYF. DNA of the CDR3: TGTGCTAGCAGCAGGGGCCCGAGCTCCTACGAGCAGTACTTC.

This sequence joins TRBV5-1 and TRBJ2-1; D might be TRBD2 (6 bases). The germline gives CDR1 SGHRS, CDR2 YFSETQ. V shed 4 bases and J shed 5 bases, with 10 bases lying between them. The CDR3 extends over 13 amino acids. The CDR3 DNA sequence: TGCGCCAGCAGCCGGGGACTTGACAATGAGCAGTTCTTC. Translation: CASSRGLDNEQFF.

The rearrangement uses TRBV25-1 and TRBJ1-4, with D maybe TRBD1 (5 bases). This CDR3 has 15 amino acids. V shed 6 bases and J shed 5 bases, with 16 bases lying between them. The germline V gene has CDR1 MGHDK and CDR2 SYGVNS. Here the CDR3 DNA reads TGTGCCAGCAGGGGACCGGGCGGGAACAATGAAAAACTGTTTTTT. This codes for CASRGPGGNNEKLFF.

The V gene is TRBV19, the J gene TRBJ2-1; 7 bases match TRBD2. Trimming removed 3 bases from V and 4 bases from J; junction bases left unmatched: 6. This CDR3 contains 15 residues. Germline CDR1 LNHDA, CDR2 SQIVND (reference sequence). This CDR3 is CASSMVGLGYNEQFF. The CDR3 nucleotides read TGTGCCAGTAGTATGGTCGGACTAGGTTACAATGAGCAGTTCTTC. The full variable domain, in which reference TRBV19 and TRBJ2-1 provide the parts outside the CDR3, is DGGITQSPKYLFRKEGQNVTLSCEQNLNHDAMYWYRQDPGQGLRLIYYSQIVNDFQKGDIAEGYSVSREKKESFPLTVTSAQKNPTAFYLCASSMVGLGYNEQFFGPGTRLTVL.